This is a list of T cell receptor beta chains from one sample in a study of CD8 T cells in ankylosing spondylitis. MiXCR, run by TCRdb on the 5' RACE reads, gives a single entry per CDR3 protein. The sample lists about 240,000 distinct CDR3 sequences; over 7% were seen once. Sequencing was carried out using blood, either unsorted or a sorted T cell fraction (not recorded which). These receptors were collected from a female donor with ankylosing spondylitis or in good health (not recorded which). Both conserved end residues are part of each CDR3. D genes are given only for firm matches. Size is omitted from some rows. Given values are once, few, many or a class for expanded clones.

clone size	J gene	D gene	V gene	CDR3 DNA	CDR3 protein
many	TRBJ1-1	-	TRBV28	TGTGCCAGCAGTCCCCCTCGGGGGAACACTGAAGCTTTCTTT	CASSPPRGNTEAFF
few	TRBJ1-6	-	TRBV7-2	TGTGCCAGCAGCATGGACAGCAGCTCCTATAATTCACCCCTCCACTTT	CASSMDSSSYNSPLHF
many	TRBJ2-3	TRBD2	TRBV5-1	TGCGCCAGCAGCCCCGGACTAGCCCGGTCAGATACGCAGTATTTT	CASSPGLARSDTQYF
many	TRBJ2-7	TRBD2	TRBV7-6	TGTGCCAGCAGCTTAGGAGCGGGAGGGCCTGAAAGCTACGAGCAGTACTTC	CASSLGAGGPESYEQYF
many	TRBJ2-3	-	TRBV3-1	TGTGCCAGCAGCCTTCGTCGCCGAGGGTCCAGAGTTGATACGCAGTATTTT	CASSLRRRGSRVDTQYF
many	TRBJ2-7	TRBD1	TRBV29-1	TGCAGCTCGCGGACAGGGGACGAGCAGTACTTC	CSSRTGDEQYF
many	TRBJ2-5	-	TRBV5-1	TGCGCCAGCATGGGCGGGTCGGGACATTCGAAAGAGACCCAGTACTTC	CASMGGSGHSKETQYF
few	TRBJ2-2	TRBD2	TRBV29-1	TGCAGCGTTGTCCGCGGGGGGTCCGGGGAGCTGTTTTTT	CSVVRGGSGELFF
many	TRBJ2-7	-	TRBV5-6	TGTGCCAGCAGCTCGACATCATACTCCTACGAGCAGTACTTC	CASSSTSYSYEQYF
many	TRBJ1-5	-	TRBV10-3	TGTGCCATCGGGGTCGGAGGGGAGCCCCAGCATTTT	CAIGVGGEPQHF
many	TRBJ1-1	TRBD1	TRBV20-1	TGCAGTGCTTGGACAGGGGGCGAGGGAACTGAAGCTTTCTTT	CSAWTGGEGTEAFF
many	TRBJ2-7	-	TRBV5-1	TGCGCCAGCACCCCTGATGGATCACCCCCTCCCGAGCAGTACTTC	CASTPDGSPPPEQYF
-	TRBJ2-5	-	TRBV9	TGTGCCAGCAGTTACGAGGGCTTGCGGGACACCCAAGAGACCCAGTACTTC	CASSYEGLRDTQETQYF
many	TRBJ1-6	TRBD1	TRBV27	TGTGCCAGCAGTGAACAGGGGCAAAAAAATTCACCCCTCCACTTT	CASSEQGQKNSPLHF
many	TRBJ2-1	TRBD2	TRBV12-3/TRBV12-4	TGTGCCAGCAGTTCGCCGGGACTAGCCCCCAATGAGCAGTTCTTC	CASSSPGLAPNEQFF
few	TRBJ2-1	TRBD2	TRBV5-6	TGTGCCAGCAGCCCGGAAGAGGTTAGGAGCGGGGACAATGAGCAGTTCTTC	CASSPEEVRSGDNEQFF
many	TRBJ2-7	-	TRBV24-1	TGTGCCACCAGTGATCGCTCCGGGGACGGACCCTACGAGCAGTACTTC	CATSDRSGDGPYEQYF
-	TRBJ1-1	-	TRBV11-1	TGTGCCAGCAGCCTCTCAGGGAAGGATGAAGCTTTCTTT	CASSLSGKDEAFF
many	TRBJ2-1	-	TRBV7-3	TGTGCCAGCAGCTCGACAGGATCGGGGATAAATGAGCAGTTCTTC	CASSSTGSGINEQFF
few	TRBJ1-1	-	TRBV30	TGTGCCTGGAGTCAGGAGGAGGACACTGAAGCTTTCTTT	CAWSQEEDTEAFF
many	TRBJ2-1	TRBD2	TRBV5-1	TGCGCCAGCAGCGTACGAGCGGGAAGCCTCTACAATGAGCAGTTCTTC	CASSVRAGSLYNEQFF
few	TRBJ2-7	TRBD1	TRBV7-2	TGTGCCAGCAGCGTCACTACAGGGGGCTTTCCCTACGAGCAGTACTTC	CASSVTTGGFPYEQYF
many	TRBJ1-5	-	TRBV6-6	TGTGCCAGCAGTTACGGACACAATCAGCCCCAGCATTTT	CASSYGHNQPQHF
many	TRBJ1-3	-	TRBV6-6	TGTGCCAGCAGTTACTCGCCCCGGGGGCCAGACACCATATATTTT	CASSYSPRGPDTIYF
many	TRBJ1-1	-	TRBV4-1	TGCGCCAGCAGCCAAGTGGGCGGGGGGACTGAAGCTTTCTTT	CASSQVGGGTEAFF
many	TRBJ2-1	TRBD2	TRBV5-1	TGCGCCAGCGTACTAGCGGGGCACAATGAGCAGTTCTTC	CASVLAGHNEQFF
many	TRBJ1-2	-	TRBV12-3/TRBV12-4	TGTGCCAGCAACAATGCGGGCAACTATGGCTACACCTTC	CASNNAGNYGYTF